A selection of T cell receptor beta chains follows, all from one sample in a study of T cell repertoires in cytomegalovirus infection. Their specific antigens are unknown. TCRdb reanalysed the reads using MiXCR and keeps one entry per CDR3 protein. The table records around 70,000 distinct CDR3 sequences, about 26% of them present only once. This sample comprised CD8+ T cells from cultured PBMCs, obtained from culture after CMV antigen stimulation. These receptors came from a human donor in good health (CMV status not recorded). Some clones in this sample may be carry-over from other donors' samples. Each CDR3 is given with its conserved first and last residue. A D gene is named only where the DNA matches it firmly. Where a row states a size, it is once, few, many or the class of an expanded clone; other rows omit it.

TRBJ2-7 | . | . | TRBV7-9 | CASSSVGRGVPHEQYF | TGTGCCAGCAGCTCCGTCGGCAGGGGAGTCCCCCACGAGCAGTACTTC
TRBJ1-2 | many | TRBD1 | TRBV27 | CASSLKTGAIYGYTF | TGTGCCAGCAGTTTAAAGACAGGGGCGATCTATGGCTACACCTTC
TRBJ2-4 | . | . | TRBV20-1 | CSARDLGRAKNIQYF | TGCAGTGCTAGGGATCTCGGACGTGCCAAAAACATTCAGTACTTC
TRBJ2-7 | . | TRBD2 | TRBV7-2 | CASSLELAGVEQCF | TGTGCCAGCAGCTTAGAACTAGCGGGAGTTGAGCAGTGCTTC
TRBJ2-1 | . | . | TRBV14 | CASSSWGGAAFREQFF | TGTGCCAGCAGCTCATGGGGGGGGGCGGCATTTCGTGAGCAGTTCTTC
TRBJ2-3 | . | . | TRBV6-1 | CASSKFADTQYF | TGTGCCAGCAGTAAATTCGCAGATACGCAGTATTTT
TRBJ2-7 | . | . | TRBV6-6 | CASSSTQGAVEQYF | TGTGCCAGCAGTTCCACACAAGGGGCGGTCGAGCAGTACTTC
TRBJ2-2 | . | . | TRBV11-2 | CASSTQRTGWPNTGELFF | TGTGCCAGCAGCACTCAGCGTACAGGGTGGCCGAACACCGGGGAGCTGTTTTTT
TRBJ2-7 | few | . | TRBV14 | CASSQVRGADEQYF | TGTGCCAGCAGCCAAGTTCGGGGGGCGGACGAGCAGTACTTC
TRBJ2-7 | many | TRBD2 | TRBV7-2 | CASSLTASGLSYEQYF | TGTGCCAGCAGCTTAACGGCTAGCGGCCTTTCCTACGAGCAGTACTTC
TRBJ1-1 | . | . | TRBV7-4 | CASSPAHGRDTEAFF | TGTGCCAGCAGCCCAGCCCATGGACGGGACACTGAAGCTTTCTTT
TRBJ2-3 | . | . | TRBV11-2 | CASSSPSSVATGTDTQYF | TGTGCCAGCAGCTCCCCCTCCTCAGTCGCGACGGGCACAGATACGCAGTATTTT
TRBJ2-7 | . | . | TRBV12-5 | CASGLDPGARVSYEQYF | TGTGCTAGTGGTTTGGACCCAGGAGCGAGGGTTTCCTACGAGCAGTACTTC
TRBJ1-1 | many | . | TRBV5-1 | CASSSKDWNTEAFF | TGCGCCAGCAGCTCCAAAGACTGGAACACTGAAGCTTTCTTT
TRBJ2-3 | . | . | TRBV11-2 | CASSSDQDTQYF | TGTGCCAGCAGCTCGGACCAAGATACGCAGTATTTT
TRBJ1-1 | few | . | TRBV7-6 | CASSPWTVTEAFF | TGTGCCAGCAGCCCTTGGACAGTCACTGAAGCTTTCTTT
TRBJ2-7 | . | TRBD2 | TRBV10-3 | CAISESMAGGEWNEQYF | TGTGCCATCAGTGAGTCGATGGCGGGAGGGGAGTGGAACGAGCAGTACTTC
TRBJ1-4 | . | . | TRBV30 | CAWREGTATNEKLFF | TGTGCCTGGAGGGAAGGAACTGCAACTAATGAAAAACTGTTTTTT
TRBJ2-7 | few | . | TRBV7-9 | CASSPPTRDWEQYF | TGTGCCAGCAGTCCCCCGACCCGAGACTGGGAGCAGTACTTC
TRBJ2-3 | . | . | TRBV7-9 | CASASTDTQYF | TGTGCTAGCGCTAGCACAGATACGCAGTATTTT
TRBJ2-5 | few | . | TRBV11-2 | CASSHGLAGGETQYF | TGTGCCAGCAGCCACGGACTGGCCGGTGGGGAGACCCAGTACTTC
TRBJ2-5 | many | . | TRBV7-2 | CASSLARGAGETQYF | TGTGCCAGCAGCTTAGCGCGTGGGGCTGGGGAGACCCAGTACTTC
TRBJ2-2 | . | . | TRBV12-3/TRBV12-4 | CASSSSRDSRFSGNTGELFF | TGTGCCAGCAGTTCGTCTAGGGACTCCCGCTTCAGTGGTAACACCGGGGAGCTGTTTTTT
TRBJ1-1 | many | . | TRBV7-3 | CASSPRGGGEAFF | TGTGCCAGCAGCCCCAGGGGAGGGGGTGAGGCTTTCTTT
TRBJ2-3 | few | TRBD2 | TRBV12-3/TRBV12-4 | CASSTGTSGADTQYF | TGTGCCAGCAGCACCGGGACTAGCGGCGCAGATACGCAGTATTTT
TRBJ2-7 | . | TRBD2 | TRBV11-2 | CASSLDQAGAYEQYF | TGTGCCAGCAGCTTAGATCAGGCGGGAGCATACGAGCAGTACTTC
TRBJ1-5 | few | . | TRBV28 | CASSLLQGNQPQHF | TGTGCCAGCAGTTTATTACAGGGAAATCAGCCCCAGCATTTT
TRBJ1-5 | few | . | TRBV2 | CASSEVPGANQPQHF | TGTGCCAGCAGTGAAGTCCCGGGGGCCAATCAGCCCCAGCATTTT
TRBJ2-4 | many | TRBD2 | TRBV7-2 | CASSFHQTGTSGYKNIQYF | TGTGCCAGCAGCTTCCACCAAACCGGGACTAGCGGGTACAAAAACATTCAGTACTTC
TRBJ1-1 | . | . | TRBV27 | CASSLATGMNTEAFF | TGTGCCAGCAGTTTGGCGACGGGAATGAACACTGAAGCTTTCTTT
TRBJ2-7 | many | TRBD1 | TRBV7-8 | CASSQTLGQGYEQYF | TGTGCCAGCAGCCAGACCCTGGGACAGGGCTACGAGCAGTACTTC